This is a list of T cell receptor beta chains from one sample in a study of regulatory T cells in long-lasting Graves disease. TCRdb processed the multiplex PCR reads anew with MiXCR; each CDR3 protein has one entry. The repertoire has some 600,000 distinct CDR3 sequences, about 16% of them found once; the top ten carry more than 10%. In addition, the sample was reused for a study of T cells in Graves' hyperthyroidism and ophthalmopathy.

The source was peripheral blood mononuclear cells (PBMCs), collected at new diagnosis, from a patient treated with antithyroid drugs. These receptors came from a man aged 18 to 30 with Graves disease. Each CDR3 is given with its conserved first and last residue. Each record gives: clone size, J gene, V gene, D gene, CDR3 protein, CDR3 DNA. D genes are given only for firm matches. Size values are once, few and many counts, or a class for expanded clones, and some rows have none.

clone_size: -; j_call: TRBJ2-1; v_call: TRBV15; d_call: TRBD2; cdr3_aa: CATSRDQSTSGVFNEQFF; cdr3_nt: TGTGCCACCAGCAGAGATCAGTCGACTAGCGGGGTCTTCAATGAGCAGTTCTTC
clone_size: few; j_call: TRBJ2-2; v_call: TRBV29-1; d_call: TRBD2; cdr3_aa: CSVLRGSGRFTGELFF; cdr3_nt: TGCAGCGTTCTCCGAGGGAGCGGGAGGTTCACCGGGGAGCTGTTTTTT
clone_size: many; j_call: TRBJ2-1; v_call: TRBV20-1; d_call: -; cdr3_aa: CSAKGRGSVYEQFF; cdr3_nt: TGCAGTGCTAAAGGCCGGGGTTCCGTCTATGAGCAGTTCTTC
clone_size: -; j_call: TRBJ2-7; v_call: TRBV13; d_call: -; cdr3_aa: CASSLGLGAQQYF; cdr3_nt: TGTGCCAGCAGCTTAGGCCTTGGGGCTCAGCAGTACTTC
clone_size: -; j_call: TRBJ1-4; v_call: TRBV3-1; d_call: -; cdr3_aa: CASSQVRVLGGEKLFF; cdr3_nt: TGTGCCAGCAGCCAAGTCCGGGTTCTAGGAGGTGAAAAACTGTTTTTT
clone_size: many; j_call: TRBJ1-1; v_call: TRBV7-9; d_call: -; cdr3_aa: CASSLRAGDEAFF; cdr3_nt: TGTGCCAGCAGCTTACGGGCAGGGGATGAAGCTTTCTTT
clone_size: few; j_call: TRBJ2-7; v_call: TRBV20-1; d_call: TRBD2; cdr3_aa: CSARVAGVYEQYF; cdr3_nt: TGCAGTGCTAGAGTAGCGGGAGTTTACGAGCAGTACTTC
clone_size: -; j_call: TRBJ1-3; v_call: TRBV19; d_call: TRBD1; cdr3_aa: CASSTLGTAGNTIYF; cdr3_nt: TGTGCCAGTAGCACCCTCGGGACAGCTGGAAACACCATATATTTT
clone_size: -; j_call: TRBJ2-5; v_call: TRBV7-4; d_call: -; cdr3_aa: CASSLAGGGTQYF; cdr3_nt: TGTGCCAGCAGTTTAGCCGGAGGGGGGACCCAGTACTTC
clone_size: many; j_call: TRBJ2-1; v_call: TRBV20-1; d_call: TRBD2; cdr3_aa: CSASPGLAAEQFF; cdr3_nt: TGCAGTGCTAGCCCCGGACTAGCGGCTGAGCAGTTCTTC
clone_size: -; j_call: TRBJ1-6; v_call: TRBV5-1; d_call: -; cdr3_aa: CASSQDPAGNSPLHF; cdr3_nt: TGCGCCAGCAGCCAGGACCCGGCAGGGAATTCACCCCTCCACTTT
clone_size: -; j_call: TRBJ1-2; v_call: TRBV7-6; d_call: -; cdr3_aa: CASSLAYRTAGQDYGYTF; cdr3_nt: TGTGCCAGCAGCTTAGCGTACCGAACGGCCGGTCAAGACTATGGCTACACCTTC
clone_size: few; j_call: TRBJ2-1; v_call: TRBV12-5; d_call: -; cdr3_aa: CASGLTQYNEQFF; cdr3_nt: TGTGCTAGTGGTTTGACCCAGTACAATGAGCAGTTCTTC
clone_size: -; j_call: TRBJ2-5; v_call: TRBV13; d_call: -; cdr3_aa: CASSSRGELETQYF; cdr3_nt: TGTGCCAGCAGCTCCCGTGGGGAGTTGGAGACCCAGTACTTC
clone_size: many; j_call: TRBJ2-1; v_call: TRBV27; d_call: -; cdr3_aa: CASSRDFPNEQFF; cdr3_nt: TGTGCCAGCAGCAGGGACTTCCCCAATGAGCAGTTCTTC
clone_size: few; j_call: TRBJ2-7; v_call: TRBV18; d_call: TRBD2; cdr3_aa: CASSPPSGGSQNEQYF; cdr3_nt: TGTGCCAGCTCACCACCGTCGGGCGGGAGTCAGAACGAGCAGTACTTC
clone_size: few; j_call: TRBJ2-5; v_call: TRBV10-1; d_call: -; cdr3_aa: CASIRRESGKETQYF; cdr3_nt: TGCGCCAGCATTAGGAGGGAGTCGGGTAAAGAGACCCAGTACTTC
clone_size: few; j_call: TRBJ1-5; v_call: TRBV27; d_call: -; cdr3_aa: CASSLGAHQPQHF; cdr3_nt: TGTGCCAGCAGTTTAGGGGCGCATCAGCCCCAGCATTTT
clone_size: many; j_call: TRBJ2-2; v_call: TRBV12-3/TRBV12-4; d_call: TRBD2; cdr3_aa: CASSYWTSGGAGELFF; cdr3_nt: TGTGCCAGCAGTTACTGGACTAGCGGGGGGGCCGGGGAGCTGTTTTTT
clone_size: few; j_call: TRBJ2-1; v_call: TRBV9; d_call: TRBD2; cdr3_aa: CASSAGLAYNEQFF; cdr3_nt: TGTGCCAGCAGTGCGGGACTAGCCTACAATGAGCAGTTCTTC
clone_size: -; j_call: TRBJ2-1; v_call: TRBV4-2; d_call: -; cdr3_aa: CASSQDLNEQFF; cdr3_nt: TGTGCCAGCAGCCAAGATCTTAATGAGCAGTTCTTC
clone_size: many; j_call: TRBJ2-7; v_call: TRBV24-1; d_call: -; cdr3_aa: CATSDPPTRKNPPYEQYF; cdr3_nt: TGTGCCACCAGTGATCCCCCGACCCGAAAGAACCCCCCCTACGAGCAGTACTTC
clone_size: many; j_call: TRBJ1-2; v_call: TRBV12-3/TRBV12-4; d_call: -; cdr3_aa: CASGAQGRYGYTF; cdr3_nt: TGTGCCAGCGGGGCACAGGGAAGATATGGCTACACCTTC
clone_size: few; j_call: TRBJ2-5; v_call: TRBV13; d_call: -; cdr3_aa: CASSSSQLTTETQYF; cdr3_nt: TGTGCCAGCAGCTCATCACAGCTTACCACGGAGACCCAGTACTTC
clone_size: -; j_call: TRBJ2-7; v_call: TRBV4-1; d_call: -; cdr3_aa: CASSQVGMILYEQYF; cdr3_nt: TGCGCCAGCAGCCAAGTTGGGATGATTCTCTACGAGCAGTACTTC
clone_size: few; j_call: TRBJ2-2; v_call: TRBV30; d_call: -; cdr3_aa: CAWTRRGDHGELFF; cdr3_nt: TGTGCCTGGACCCGACGAGGGGATCACGGGGAGCTGTTTTTT
clone_size: -; j_call: TRBJ1-5; v_call: TRBV20-1; d_call: -; cdr3_aa: CSAGDSNQPQHF; cdr3_nt: TGCAGTGCAGGGGATAGCAATCAGCCCCAGCATTTT
clone_size: once; j_call: TRBJ2-1; v_call: TRBV6-4; d_call: TRBD2; cdr3_aa: CASSVERETYNEQFF; cdr3_nt: TGTGCCAGCAGCGTCGAGCGGGAGACCTACAATGAGCAGTTCTTC
clone_size: -; j_call: TRBJ2-2; v_call: TRBV2; d_call: TRBD2; cdr3_aa: CASRRSSGPGELFF; cdr3_nt: TGTGCCAGCAGGCGCAGTAGCGGGCCCGGGGAGCTGTTTTTT
clone_size: many; j_call: TRBJ1-1; v_call: TRBV7-9; d_call: -; cdr3_aa: CASSLRQENTEAFF; cdr3_nt: TGTGCCAGCAGCTTGCGACAAGAGAACACTGAAGCTTTCTTT
clone_size: few; j_call: TRBJ2-3; v_call: TRBV18; d_call: -; cdr3_aa: CASSSGHNTDTQYF; cdr3_nt: TGTGCCAGCTCATCTGGACATAACACAGATACGCAGTATTTT